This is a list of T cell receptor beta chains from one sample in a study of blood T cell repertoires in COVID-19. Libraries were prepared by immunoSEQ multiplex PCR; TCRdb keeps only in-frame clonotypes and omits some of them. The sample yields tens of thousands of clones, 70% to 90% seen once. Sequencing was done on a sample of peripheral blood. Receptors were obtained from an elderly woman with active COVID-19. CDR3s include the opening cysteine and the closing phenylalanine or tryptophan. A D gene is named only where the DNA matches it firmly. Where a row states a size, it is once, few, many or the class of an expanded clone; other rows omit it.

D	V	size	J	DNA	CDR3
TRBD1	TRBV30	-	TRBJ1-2	TGTGCCTGGAGTTTGACAGGGCCTATCTATGGCTACACCTTC	CAWSLTGPIYGYTF
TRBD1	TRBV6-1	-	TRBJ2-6	TGTGCCAGCAGGGAAGGACAGGGGGCGCGATGGGGGGCCAACGTCCTGACTTTC	CASREGQGARWGANVLTF
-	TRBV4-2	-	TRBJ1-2	TGTGCCAGCAGCCAAGATCCGGCGGAGAACTATGGCTACACCTTC	CASSQDPAENYGYTF
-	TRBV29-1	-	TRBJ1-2	TGCAGCGTTGGGGAGGGGAACTATGGCTACACCTTC	CSVGEGNYGYTF
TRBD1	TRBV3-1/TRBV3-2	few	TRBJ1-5	TGTGCCAGCAGCCAAGGACAGGGGGCTCAGCCCCAGCATTTT	CASSQGQGAQPQHF
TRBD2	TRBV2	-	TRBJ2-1	TGTGCCAGCAGTGATTGGCTAGCGGGGGGCCGAAGGAGCTCCTACAATGAGCAGTTCTTC	CASSDWLAGGRRSSYNEQFF
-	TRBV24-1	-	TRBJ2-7	TGTGCCACCAGCTTGAGGGGGACGGGCTACGAGCAGTACTTC	CATSLRGTGYEQYF
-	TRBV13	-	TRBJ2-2	TGTGCCAGCAGGCAGGCGAACACCGGGGAGCTGTTTTTT	CASRQANTGELFF
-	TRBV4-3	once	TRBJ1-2	TGCGCCAGCAGCCAAGATTCGGGGTGGGGTGGCTATGGCTACACCTTC	CASSQDSGWGGYGYTF
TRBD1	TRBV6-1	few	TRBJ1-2	TGTGCCAGCAGTGAAGCGCTTCGGGTGACAGGGGGCCGATATGGCTACACCTTC	CASSEALRVTGGRYGYTF
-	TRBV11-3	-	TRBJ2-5	TGTGCCAGCAGACCGGGAACCCAAGAGACCCAGTACTTC	CASRPGTQETQYF
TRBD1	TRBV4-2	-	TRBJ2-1	TGTGCCAGCAGCCGCCCGGGACAGGGAGACAATGAGCAGTTCTTC	CASSRPGQGDNEQFF
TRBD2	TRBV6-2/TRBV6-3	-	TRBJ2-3	TGTGCCAGCAGTTACCCCCTACTAGCGGGGGGGCCCGTTAGCACAGATACGCAGTATTTT	CASSYPLLAGGPVSTDTQYF
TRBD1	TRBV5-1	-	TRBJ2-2	TGCGCCAGCAGCGGACAGGGGGTTGGCACCGGGGAGCTGTTTTTT	CASSGQGVGTGELFF
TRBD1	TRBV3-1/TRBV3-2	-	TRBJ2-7	TGTGCCAGCAGCCGGACAGGGGGCGCAGCGGGGGCGATCTACGAGCAGTACTTC	CASSRTGGAAGAIYEQYF
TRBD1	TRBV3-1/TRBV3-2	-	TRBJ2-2	TGTGCCAGCAGCCAGGGACAGCTGACCGGGGAGCTGTTTTTT	CASSQGQLTGELFF
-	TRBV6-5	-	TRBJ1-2	TGTGCCAGCACCGACAGCGTACGGGGGAACTATGGCTACACCTTC	CASTDSVRGNYGYTF
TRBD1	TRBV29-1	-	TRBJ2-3	TGCAGCGGACAGGGGGCAGGGACAGATACGCAGTATTTT	CSGQGAGTDTQYF
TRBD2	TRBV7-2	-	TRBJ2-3	TGTGCCAGCAGCTCCGGACTAGCGGGGGGGCTGGCAGATACGCAGTATTTT	CASSSGLAGGLADTQYF
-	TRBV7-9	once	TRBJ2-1	TGTGCCAGCAGCCCCCTGGGCAGAAACCTCAATGAGCAGTTCTTC	CASSPLGRNLNEQFF
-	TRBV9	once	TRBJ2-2	TGTGCCAGCTGCCGGACAGCTACGAACACCGGGGAGCTGTTTTTT	CASCRTATNTGELFF
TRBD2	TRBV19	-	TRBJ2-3	TGTGCCAGTAGTATACTTCTTTCGGGGGGTCTAGATACGCAGTATTTT	CASSILLSGGLDTQYF
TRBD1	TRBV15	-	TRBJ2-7	TGTGCCACCAGCAGGGGACCGGGACAGGGGCCCTCCCCCAGCTCCTACGAGCAGTACTTC	CATSRGPGQGPSPSSYEQYF
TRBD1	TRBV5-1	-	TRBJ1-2	TGCGCCAGCAGCCCAGGGGGTGGCGACTATGGCTACACCTTC	CASSPGGGDYGYTF
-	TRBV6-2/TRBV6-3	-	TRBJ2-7	TGTGCCAGCAGTTACATGCAGGGGCGCTACGAGCAGTACTTC	CASSYMQGRYEQYF
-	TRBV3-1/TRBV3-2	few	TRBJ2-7	TGTGCCAGCTCGGTCCGTACGGGATACGAGCAGTACTTC	CASSVRTGYEQYF
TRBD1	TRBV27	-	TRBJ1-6	TGTGCCAGCAGACAGACAGGGCGTAATTCACCCCTCCACTTT	CASRQTGRNSPLHF
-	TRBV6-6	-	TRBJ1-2	TGTGCCAGCAGTTACTCGAAGGGGCGGGGCTACACCTTC	CASSYSKGRGYTF
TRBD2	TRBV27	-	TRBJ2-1	TGTGCCAGCAGTGCCCTAAGCGTAGCGGGGAAAAACTACAATGAGCAGTTCTTC	CASSALSVAGKNYNEQFF
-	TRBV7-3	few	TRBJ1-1	TGTGCCAGCAGCCTACACAGGGTTGGGTTGAACACTGAAGCTTTCTTT	CASSLHRVGLNTEAFF
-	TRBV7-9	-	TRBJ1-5	TGTGCCAGCAGCTTTCATGAGACAGATTATAGCAATCAGCCCCAGCATTTT	CASSFHETDYSNQPQHF
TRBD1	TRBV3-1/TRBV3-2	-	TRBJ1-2	TGTGCCAGCACTAGGGGGCAGGGGCAAGGCTACACCTTC	CASTRGQGQGYTF
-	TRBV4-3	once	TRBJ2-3	TGCGCCAGCAGCCAAGAGAGGCTACCGCCTAGCACAGATACGCAGTATTTT	CASSQERLPPSTDTQYF
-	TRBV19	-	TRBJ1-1	TGTGCCAGTAGCATGGGGGGGGACACTGAAGCTTTCTTT	CASSMGGDTEAFF
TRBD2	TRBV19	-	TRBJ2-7	TGTGCCAGTAGTATAGGCGGGGGTACCCCCTACGAGCAGTACTTC	CASSIGGGTPYEQYF
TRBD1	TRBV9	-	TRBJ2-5	TGTGCCAGCAGCGCGAAAACCGGGACAGGTCAAGAGACCCAGTACTTC	CASSAKTGTGQETQYF
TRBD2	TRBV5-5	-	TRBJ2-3	TGTGCCAGCAGCCGGACTAGCGGGCAGACAGATACGCAGTATTTT	CASSRTSGQTDTQYF
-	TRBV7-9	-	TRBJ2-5	TGTGCCAGCAGCTTAGCGCGCGGGGGCCTACAAGAGACCCAGTACTTC	CASSLARGGLQETQYF
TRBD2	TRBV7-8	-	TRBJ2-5	TGTGCCAGCAGCTTTGTTAGGGGAGGGCGAGAGACCCAGTACTTC	CASSFVRGGRETQYF
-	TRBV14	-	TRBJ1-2	TGTGCCAGCAGCAGGGACTACAACTATGGCTACACCTTC	CASSRDYNYGYTF